Following are 3 T cell receptor beta chains from one sample sequenced in a study of Ad26.COV2.S vaccination and SARS-CoV-2 variants. Sequencing used immunoSEQ multiplex PCR; TCRdb keeps in-frame clones, though not all of them. The sample consists of roughly 400,000 clones, roughly 88% of them appearing once. As to treatment: some 20 received Ad26.COV2.S at low or high dose, single or two shots; 5 received placebo; per-sample allocation not given. Samples came from day 63 after the first vaccine or placebo injection. The specimen was peripheral blood, collected in a trial of Ad26.COV2.S vaccine versus placebo. These receptors originate from a person between 18 and 59 years old who received the Ad26.COV2.S COVID-19 vaccine or a placebo.

The chain couples TRBV15 to TRBJ2-3, with no clear D. The CDR3 has 17 amino acids. The ends were cut back, 0 bases at V and 1 base at J, with 14 bases in the middle. The germline V gene encodes CDR1 LNHNV and CDR2 YYDKDF (reference sequence). CDR3 DNA sequence: TGTGCCACCAGCAGAGATTACCCGGCGGTAGGCACAGATACGCAGTATTTT. Residues: CATSRDYPAVGTDTQYF.

The chain uses TRBV27 and TRBJ1-6; weak D call: TRBD1 (5 bases). CDR3 length: 14 amino acids. Germline CDR1 is MNHEY and CDR2 is SMNVEV (reference sequence). V was trimmed by 3 bases and J by 5 bases, leaving 8 bases between them. Here the CDR3 reads CASSLTADNSPLHF. For the CDR3, the DNA is TGTGCCAGCAGTTTGACAGCAGATAATTCACCCCTCCACTTT.

V usage is TRBV19 and J usage is TRBJ2-1; the D gene is possibly TRBD2 (6 bases). The CDR3 sequence is 11 residues long. Germline V gene sequence: CDR1 LNHDA, CDR2 SQIVND (reference sequence). V was cut by 8 bases and J by 5 bases, with 7 bases left in between. The CDR3 loop is CASGGNNEQFF. In DNA form, the CDR3 reads TGTGCCAGTGGGGGGAACAATGAGCAGTTCTTC.